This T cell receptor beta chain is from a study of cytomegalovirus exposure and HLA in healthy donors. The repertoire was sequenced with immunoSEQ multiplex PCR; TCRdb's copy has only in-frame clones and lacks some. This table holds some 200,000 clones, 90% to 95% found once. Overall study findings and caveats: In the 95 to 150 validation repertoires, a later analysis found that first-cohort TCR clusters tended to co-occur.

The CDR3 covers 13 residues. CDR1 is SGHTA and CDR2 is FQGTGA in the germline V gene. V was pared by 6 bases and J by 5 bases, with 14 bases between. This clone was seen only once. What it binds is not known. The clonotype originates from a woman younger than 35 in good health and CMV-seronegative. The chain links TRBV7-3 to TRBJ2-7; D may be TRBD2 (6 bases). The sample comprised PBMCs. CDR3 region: CASRVGGSDEQYF. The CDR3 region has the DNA TGTGCCAGCAGGGTAGGAGGGTCCGACGAGCAGTACTTC.